This TCR beta chain was profiled in a study of blood T cell repertoires in COVID-19. On the study more broadly: Italy, Spain and the United States were the sources of the convalescent and acute COVID-19 samples.

The assay was immunoSEQ multiplex PCR, and TCRdb's table has in-frame clones only and misses some. The table lists approximately 300,000 clones, about nine tenths of them singletons. The sample consisted of peripheral blood. The clonotype originates from a woman between 35 and 50 years old with acute or convalescent COVID-19.

The CDR3 DNA reads as TGTGCCAGCAGCCACGGTATCCAAATCGAGGCAAACACCATATATTTT. This codes for CASSHGIQIEANTIYF. The chain uses TRBV5-5 and TRBJ1-3; D is unclear. The CDR3 consists of 16 residues. V was pared by 4 bases and J by 6 bases, with 20 bases between. CDR1 SGHKS and CDR2 YYEKEE come from the germline V gene (reference sequence).